The 4 T cell receptor beta chains listed next were all sequenced from one sample in a study of T cells in Graves' hyperthyroidism and ophthalmopathy. Using RNA transcripts as the source, TCR beta CDR3 regions were amplified. During a first-round RT-PCR of the TCR CDR3, the HTBI primer set was used. TCRdb analysed the multiplex PCR reads with MiXCR anew, one entry per CDR3 protein. The repertoire consists of about 59,000 distinct CDR3 sequences, with about 50% occurring once and the leading ten covering about 3.3%. The sample taken for sequencing was blood. The receptors derive from an older woman with Graves' ophthalmopathy.

The chain joins TRBV20-1 to TRBJ2-1; D gene ambiguous. Deletions cut 3 bases from V and 4 bases from J, with 19 bases between. The V gene's germline CDR1 is DFQATT and CDR2 SNEGSKA (reference sequence). This CDR3 comprises 16 residues. Written as DNA, the CDR3 is TGCAGTGCTAGGGCCCCAATGGACGTGGAGTACAATGAGCAGTTCTTC. It translates to CSARAPMDVEYNEQFF.

This clonotype was found many times. The gene calls are TRBV6-6 and TRBJ2-1; maybe TRBD1 (6 bases). The CDR3 runs to 12 residues. The germline V and J ends were trimmed by 6 bases and 4 bases, with 7 bases remaining between them. CDR1 and CDR2 (germline): MNHNY, SVGAGI (reference sequence). Written as DNA, the CDR3 is TGTGCCAGCAGCGACAGGTACAATGAGCAGTTCTTC. Protein sequence: CASSDRYNEQFF.

The CDR3 loop is CASSTGQREQYF. The DNA of the CDR3 is TGCGCCAGCAGCACGGGACAGCGCGAGCAGTACTTC. This chain joins TRBV5-1 and TRBJ2-7; 7 bases align to TRBD1. Trimming cost V 4 bases and J 6 bases; bases outside gene matches: 4. CDR1 and CDR2 (germline): SGHRS, YFSETQ. The CDR3 spans 12 residues. The variable domain in full, with the rest retrieved from reference TRBV5-1 and TRBJ2-7, is KAGVTQTPRYLIKTRGQQVTLSCSPISGHRSVSWYQQTPGQGLQFLFEYFSETQRNKGNFPGRFSGRQFSNSRSEMNVSTLELGDSALYLCASSTGQREQYFGPGTRLTVT.

The gene calls are TRBV6-1 and TRBJ2-3, with a possible D match to TRBD1 (6 bases). The CDR3 is 15 amino acids. The V end lost 5 bases, the J end lost 11 bases, and 23 bases lay between the germline ends. Per germline, CDR1 MNHNS and CDR2 SASEGT. CDR3 sequence (DNA): TGTGCCAGCAGTACCCGACAGGAACAATACAATGAGCAGTATTTT. Translation: CASSTRQEQYNEQYF.